This note documents a single T cell receptor (beta chain) sequence. Assay used: immunoSEQ multiplex PCR; TCRdb lists only in-frame clones, some missing. The profile shows fewer than 30,000 clones, just under 80% of them singletons. This sample is drawn from a study of T cell responses to AZD1222 COVID-19 vaccine. Unmatched junction bases numbered 3, after V lost 5 bases and J lost 5 bases. The CDR3 is 11 residues long. Per the germline V gene, CDR1 is DFQATT and CDR2 is SNEGSKA (reference sequence). The material sequenced was peripheral blood, taken on day 0 of AZD1222 vaccination. The receptor was derived from an adult in good health. The chain recombines TRBV20-1 with TRBJ2-7; 7 bases match TRBD1. CDR3 amino acids: CSASQGNEQYV. CDR3 in DNA: TGCAGTGCTTCACAGGGGAACGAGCAGTACGTC.